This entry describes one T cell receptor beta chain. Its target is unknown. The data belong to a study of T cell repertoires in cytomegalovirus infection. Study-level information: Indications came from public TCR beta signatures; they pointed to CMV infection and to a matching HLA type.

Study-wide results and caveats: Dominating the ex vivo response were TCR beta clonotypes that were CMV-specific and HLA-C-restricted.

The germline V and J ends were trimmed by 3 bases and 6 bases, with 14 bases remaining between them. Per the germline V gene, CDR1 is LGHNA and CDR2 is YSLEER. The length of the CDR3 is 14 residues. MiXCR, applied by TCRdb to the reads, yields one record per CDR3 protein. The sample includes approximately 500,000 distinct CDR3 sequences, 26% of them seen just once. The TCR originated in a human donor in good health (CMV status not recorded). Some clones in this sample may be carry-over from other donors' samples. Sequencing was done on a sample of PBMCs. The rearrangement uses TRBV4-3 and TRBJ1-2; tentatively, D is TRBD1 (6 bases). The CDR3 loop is CASSHAQGGDGYTF. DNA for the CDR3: TGCGCCAGCAGCCATGCACAGGGAGGGGATGGCTACACCTTC.